These 20 T cell receptor beta chains were sequenced from one sample in a study of T-cell reconstitution after alpha-beta-depleted transplantation in children. Preparation of the TCRbeta library used unique molecular identifiers. A single record per CDR3 protein comes from TCRdb applying MiXCR to the PCR reads. The table records approximately 190,000 distinct CDR3 sequences, approximately 8.4% of them present only once. The specimen comprised PBMCs, mostly from graft donor cells, sampled 360 days after TCRalphabeta/CD19-depleted stem cell transplant. All receptors come from a male patient aged 2 to 9 who had a stem cell transplant for acute myeloid leukemia, so the T cells may come from the graft donor.

This clonotype was detected many times. The V gene is TRBV12-3 or TRBV12-4, the J gene TRBJ2-1, with 9 bases matching TRBD2. J was trimmed by 6 bases and V by 2 bases; bases with no gene match: 5. CDR3 size: 15 residues. The CDR3 DNA reads as TGTGCCAGCAGTTTAAGGCGGGGGGGAAGCAATGAGCAGTTCTTC. Translated, it gives CASSLRRGGSNEQFF.

The rearrangement links TRBV7-3 to TRBJ1-1; 7 bases line up with TRBD1. Looked up from germline, CDR1 is SGHTA and CDR2 is FQGTGA. The CDR3 has 17 amino acids. The V gene end was trimmed by 4 bases and the J gene end by 2 bases; junction bases not matched to a gene: 13. This CDR3 is CASSWRPHTGVNTEAFF. The CDR3 DNA reads TGTGCCAGCAGCTGGAGGCCACACACAGGGGTCAACACTGAAGCTTTCTTT.

The CDR3 loop is CSGGQGGNQPQHF. In DNA, the CDR3 is TGCAGCGGGGGACAGGGCGGCAATCAGCCCCAGCATTTT. The V gene is TRBV29-1, the J gene TRBJ1-5; 9 nucleotides agree with TRBD1. Trimming at V came to 7 bases and at J to 2 bases, leaving 3 bases not matched to a gene. The CDR3 consists of 13 residues. CDR1 is SQVTM, CDR2 ANQGSEA, per germline. The full variable domain, in which reference TRBV29-1 and TRBJ1-5 provide the parts outside the CDR3, is SAVISQKPSRDICQRGTSLTIQCQVDSQVTMMFWYRQQPGQSLTLIATANQGSEATYESGFVIDKFPISRPNLTFSTLTVSNMSPEDSSIYLCSGGQGGNQPQHFGDGTRLSIL.

This clonotype was seen a few times. The rearrangement uses TRBV5-1 and TRBJ2-7; the D gene could be TRBD1 or TRBD2 (5 bases each). CDR1 is SGHRS and CDR2 is YFSETQ in the germline V gene. V was shortened by 0 bases and J by 4 bases, with 14 bases between the two germline ends. The CDR3 totals 15 residues. As DNA, the CDR3 is TGCGCCAGCAGCTTGGGGGGGACGGAGCCGTACGAGCAGTACTTC. Residues: CASSLGGTEPYEQYF.

This clonotype was seen a handful of times. This chain links TRBV5-1 with TRBJ1-2; a weak D match, TRBD1 (6 bases). V lost 1 base and J lost 8, with 12 bases in between. The CDR3 spans 13 residues. Germline CDR1 is SGHRS and CDR2 is YFSETQ. In nucleotides, the CDR3 is TGCGCCAGCAGCTTGAGCGGGGGCGAGGGCTACACCTTC. Residues: CASSLSGGEGYTF.

The V and J genes are TRBV11-2 and TRBJ1-1; D may be TRBD1 (5 bases). Deletions cut 4 bases from V and 0 bases from J, with 12 bases between. Germline assignment: CDR1 SGHAT and CDR2 FQNNGV. CDR3 length: 15 amino acids. The CDR3 sequence is CASSSEGRVNTEAFF. The CDR3 nucleotides are TGTGCCAGCAGCTCAGAAGGCAGGGTGAACACTGAAGCTTTCTTT.

The chain combines TRBV20-1 with TRBJ2-1; D may be TRBD2 (6 bases). In germline, CDR1 is DFQATT, CDR2 SNEGSKA (reference sequence). Trimming stripped 3 bases from V and 7 bases from J, with 10 bases between. The CDR3 is made up of 12 amino acids. Written as DNA, the CDR3 is TGCAGTGCTAGGCGCGGGGAAAATGAGCAGTTCTTC. Residues: CSARRGENEQFF.

V is TRBV15 and J is TRBJ2-3, with D possibly TRBD2 on 6 matching bases. The CDR3 loop spans 15 amino acids. Deletions cut 5 bases from V and 2 bases from J, with 14 bases between. Germline CDR1 reads LNHNV; CDR2 reads YYDKDF (reference sequence). The CDR3 loop reads CATSGRRLSTDTQYF. The CDR3 nucleotides read TGTGCCACCAGCGGGAGGAGACTATCCACAGATACGCAGTATTTT.

The V and J genes are TRBV7-2 and TRBJ1-3; perhaps TRBD1 as D (6 bases). The CDR3 has 16 amino acids. In germline, CDR1 is SGHTA, CDR2 FQGNSA. V lost 1 base, J lost 3 bases, and 13 bases lay in between. The CDR3 loop reads CASSLVGGANGNTIYF. Here the CDR3 DNA reads TGTGCCAGCAGCTTAGTGGGGGGCGCGAATGGAAACACCATATATTTT.

This clonotype has more than one count but fewer than ten. The V gene is TRBV7-9, the J gene TRBJ2-4; 9 bases agree with TRBD1. This CDR3 has 15 residues. Trimming removed 3 bases from V and 7 bases from J; junction bases left unmatched: 7. Germline values: CDR1 SEHNR, CDR2 FQNEAQ (reference sequence). The CDR3 bases are TGTGCCAGCAGCTTTCCGGCGGGACAGGGTAACATTCAGTACTTC. It is translated as CASSFPAGQGNIQYF.

The table lists this clonotype with many counts. The chain joins TRBV7-3 to TRBJ2-2, with D possibly being TRBD1 (5 bases). The CDR3 is 13 residues long. V was clipped by 2 bases and J by 7 bases, with 8 bases between them. Germline assignment: CDR1 SGHTA and CDR2 FQGTGA. CDR3 DNA sequence: TGTGCCAGCAGCTTATTGACAGTCGGGGAGCTGTTTTTT. Translated, it gives CASSLLTVGELFF.

A few counts support this clonotype. The chain carries TRBV7-3 and TRBJ2-3; no clear D. The germline V gene has CDR1 SGHTA and CDR2 FQGTGA. Trimming pared 6 bases from V and 0 bases from J, leaving 10 bases between. The CDR3 loop spans 14 amino acids. The CDR3 reads CASSQPSSTDTQYF. Written as DNA, the CDR3 is TGTGCCAGCAGTCAACCATCTAGCACAGATACGCAGTATTTT.

The V call is TRBV5-1, the J call TRBJ2-5, with 9 bases lining up with TRBD2. Germline values: CDR1 SGHRS, CDR2 YFSETQ. V lost 2 bases to trimming and J lost 5 bases; unmatched junction nucleotides: 7. The CDR3 runs 15 residues. The CDR3 DNA reads TGCGCCAGCAGCTTATTAGCGGGGGCAGGGGAGACCCAGTACTTC. Its protein is CASSLLAGAGETQYF.

This clonotype was observed many times. The chain joins TRBV5-1 to TRBJ1-5; no definite D call. CDR1 and CDR2 (germline): SGHRS, YFSETQ. V lost 2 bases and J lost 9, with 12 bases in between. The CDR3 consists of 13 residues. DNA for the CDR3: TGCGCCAGCAGCTTAGATGCACGGGGGCCCCAGCATTTT. Its protein product is CASSLDARGPQHF.

The sample holds a few counts of this clonotype. The V and J genes are TRBV4-2 and TRBJ2-7; 8 bases are a match to TRBD1. The V segment lost 5 bases and the J segment 5 bases; nucleotides outside the gene matches: 8. The CDR3 runs 14 residues. Looked up from germline, CDR1 is LGHNA and CDR2 is YNFKEQ. Here the CDR3 reads CASSTRTGPNEQYF. The CDR3 nucleotides read TGTGCCAGCAGCACCCGGACAGGGCCTAACGAGCAGTACTTC.

This clonotype was detected only a few times. V usage is TRBV20-1 and J usage is TRBJ1-1; 8 nucleotides align to TRBD1. This CDR3 region has 13 residues. Unmatched junction bases numbered 5, after V lost 3 bases and J lost 5 bases. Germline lookup yields CDR1 DFQATT and CDR2 SNEGSKA (reference sequence). CDR3 coding DNA: TGCAGTGCTAGGCCAGGGGGCTGGACTGAAGCTTTCTTT. Residues: CSARPGGWTEAFF.

This chain connects TRBV5-1 to TRBJ1-1; a weak D match, TRBD1 (6 bases). The CDR3 totals 15 residues. From germline, CDR1 is SGHRS and CDR2 YFSETQ. Trimming left V 4 bases short and J 4 bases short, with 17 bases between. CDR3 coding DNA: TGCGCCAGCAGCCGCAAGTCCACAGGGAGCACTGAAGCTTTCTTT. This translates into CASSRKSTGSTEAFF.

This clonotype was seen only a few times. V is TRBV5-1 and J is TRBJ1-6; 11 bases map to TRBD1. The CDR3 runs to 15 residues. V lost 0 bases, J lost 10 bases, and 3 bases stayed unmatched. Germline-derived CDR1 and CDR2 are SGHRS and YFSETQ. This CDR3 reads CASSLGTGGESPLHF. CDR3 DNA: TGCGCCAGCAGCTTGGGGACAGGGGGCGAGTCACCCCTCCACTTT.

The genes are TRBV14 and TRBJ1-2, with D unclear. From germline, CDR1 is SGHDN and CDR2 FVKESK. The CDR3 length is 18 residues. Deletions cut 3 bases from V and 2 bases from J, with 22 bases between. CDR3 DNA sequence: TGTGCCAGCAGCCAGTCTGAATGGTTCAGCACGATCAACTATGGCTACACCTTC. Translated, it gives CASSQSEWFSTINYGYTF.

This clonotype was counted a few times. This rearrangement joins TRBV7-6 to TRBJ2-3; possibly TRBD2 for D (5 bases). The CDR3 has 16 residues. V gave up 5 bases and J gave up 0 bases, with 15 bases separating them. The V gene's germline CDR1 is SGHVS and CDR2 FNYEAQ. The CDR3 DNA is TGTGCCAGCAGCGCCCGGGGTCCGACTAGCACAGATACGCAGTATTTT. This gives the protein CASSARGPTSTDTQYF.